These T cell receptor beta chains were read from a single sample in a study of human T cells and chemical hapten exposure. From the RACE reads, TCRdb called clonotypes with MiXCR, one entry per CDR3 protein. This sample has about 14,000 distinct CDR3 sequences, with approximately 16% found just once. Material: whole blood, obtained in connection with sensitization to the hapten diphenylcyclopropenone (DPC). The receptors shown here come from a young woman with alopecia areata. Some clones in this sample may be carry-over from other donors' samples. Both conserved end residues are part of each CDR3. Fields, in order: V gene, CDR3 length, J gene, CDR3 protein.

v_gene: TRBV18; len: 16; j_gene: TRBJ2-3; CDR3aa: CASSPLAGGLTDTQYF
v_gene: TRBV12-5; len: 14; j_gene: TRBJ2-2; CDR3aa: CASAQGVYSGELFF
v_gene: TRBV13; len: 13; j_gene: TRBJ1-4; CDR3aa: CASSLQRDEKLFF
v_gene: TRBV20-1; len: 14; j_gene: TRBJ1-5; CDR3aa: CSAPSDGGNQPQHF
v_gene: TRBV2; len: 14; j_gene: TRBJ1-5; CDR3aa: CASQRGGFNQPQHF
v_gene: TRBV2; len: 15; j_gene: TRBJ2-4; CDR3aa: CASIFDRGRRDIQYF
v_gene: TRBV29-1; len: 12; j_gene: TRBJ1-2; CDR3aa: CSVEKLDYGYTF
v_gene: TRBV7-2; len: 15; j_gene: TRBJ1-4; CDR3aa: CASSSRPTTNEKLFF
v_gene: TRBV27; len: 11; j_gene: TRBJ1-2; CDR3aa: CASRGFYGYTF
v_gene: TRBV29-1; len: 13; j_gene: TRBJ2-1; CDR3aa: CSVEGPVYNEQFF
v_gene: TRBV29-1; len: 11; j_gene: TRBJ2-2; CDR3aa: CSATKGGELFF
v_gene: TRBV29-1; len: 13; j_gene: TRBJ1-4; CDR3aa: CSVGRIMGEKLFF
v_gene: TRBV5-5; len: 16; j_gene: TRBJ1-6; CDR3aa: CASSPRVPSYNSPLHF
v_gene: TRBV20-1; len: 11; j_gene: TRBJ2-5; CDR3aa: CSARIMETQYF
v_gene: TRBV3-1; len: 16; j_gene: TRBJ1-1; CDR3aa: CASSQGGTGANTEAFF
v_gene: TRBV14; len: 12; j_gene: TRBJ1-1; CDR3aa: CASSQETLEAFF
v_gene: TRBV6-2/TRBV6-3; len: 19; j_gene: TRBJ2-2; CDR3aa: CASSSRTGTRITNTGELFF
v_gene: TRBV2; len: 16; j_gene: TRBJ1-3; CDR3aa: CASKPDRLGSGNTIYF
v_gene: TRBV29-1; len: 13; j_gene: TRBJ2-5; CDR3aa: CSVAFRDLETQYF
v_gene: TRBV20-1; len: 15; j_gene: TRBJ2-7; CDR3aa: CSARVDRGNSYEQYF
v_gene: TRBV28; len: 15; j_gene: TRBJ2-5; CDR3aa: CASTKPLGIQETQYF
v_gene: TRBV20-1; len: 15; j_gene: TRBJ1-2; CDR3aa: CSAREPGTGNYGYTF
v_gene: TRBV6-1; len: 15; j_gene: TRBJ1-5; CDR3aa: CASRTDGNSNQPQHF
v_gene: TRBV11-2; len: 13; j_gene: TRBJ2-3; CDR3aa: CASRRGGPDTQYF